The 32 T cell receptor beta chains given below trace back to one sample, sequenced in a study of cytomegalovirus exposure and HLA in healthy donors. Researchers ran the PCR with 60 Vbeta and 13 Jbeta primers. Sequencing used immunoSEQ multiplex PCR; TCRdb keeps in-frame clones, though not all of them. The table shows 200,000 or so clones, with approximately 78% occurring only once. Sequenced: PBMCs. The receptor set was obtained from a woman under 30 in good health and CMV-seronegative.

The J gene is TRBJ1-3, the V gene TRBV4-1; a weak D match, TRBD1 (6 bases). The CDR3 has 19 amino acids. Germline values: CDR1 MGHRA, CDR2 YSYEKL. Trimming removed 0 bases from V and 4 bases from J, with 22 bases in between. In DNA, the CDR3 is TGCGCCAGCAGCCAAGAATGGTATCAGGGGACCGTGTCCGGAAACACCATATATTTT. This sequence encodes CASSQEWYQGTVSGNTIYF.

The rearrangement links TRBV10-3 to TRBJ2-1; weak D call: TRBD1 (6 bases). Germline CDR1 ENHRY, CDR2 SYGVKD. This CDR3 contains 16 residues. Trimming removed 0 bases from V and 9 bases from J, with 18 bases in between. DNA of the CDR3: TGTGCCATCAGTGAGTCGCTGTCAGGGGATTGGGGTGAGCAGTTCTTC. This gives the protein CAISESLSGDWGEQFF.

This clone was counted a single time. The genes are TRBV7-7 and TRBJ2-1; D unclear. This CDR3 contains 13 residues. The germline CDR1 and CDR2 sequences are SSHAT and FNYEAQ (reference sequence). Trimming left V 0 bases short and J 5 bases short, with 5 bases between. The CDR3 is CASSLAVDNEQFF. In DNA form, the CDR3 reads TGTGCCAGCAGCTTAGCTGTAGACAATGAGCAGTTCTTC.

The genes are TRBV10-2 and TRBJ1-5; D is possibly TRBD1 (6 bases). This CDR3 has 16 residues. The V gene's germline CDR1 is WSHSY and CDR2 SAAADI. The germline V and J ends were trimmed by 4 bases and 1 base, with 14 bases remaining between them. CDR3 residues: CASSVAGVGSNQPQHF. CDR3 DNA sequence: TGCGCCAGCAGTGTGGCAGGGGTAGGAAGCAATCAGCCCCAGCATTTT.

Written as DNA, the CDR3 is TGCGCCAGCAGCCAAGCTGACAGGGGGCGTGAGCAGTACTTC. Residues: CASSQADRGREQYF. The chain recombines TRBV4-1 with TRBJ2-7, with 10 positions matching TRBD1. The CDR3 has 14 amino acids. The V gene end was trimmed by 1 base and the J gene end by 7 bases; junction bases not matched to a gene: 4. The V gene's germline CDR1 is MGHRA and CDR2 YSYEKL.

This clone appeared a few times. This rearrangement joins TRBV27 to TRBJ1-5; the match to TRBD1 covers 12 bases. The CDR3 length is 15 residues. V trimming: 5 bases; J trimming: 6 bases; junction bases outside the gene matches: 5. Germline V gene sequence: CDR1 MNHEY, CDR2 SMNVEV (reference sequence). As DNA, the CDR3 is TGTGCCAGCAGTCCGGGGACAGGGGGCGGTCAGCCCCAGCATTTT. Translation: CASSPGTGGGQPQHF.

CDR3 sequence (DNA): TGTGCCAGCAGCGAAAGCGGGAGGGACTACGAGCAGTACTTC. This sequence encodes CASSESGRDYEQYF. The chain recombines TRBV9 with TRBJ2-7, with 10 bases matching TRBD2. The V segment lost 3 bases and the J segment 3 bases; nucleotides outside the gene matches: 3. The V gene's germline CDR1 is SGDLS and CDR2 YYNGEE. This CDR3 has 14 residues.

This clone was found a few times. The rearrangement uses TRBV6-1 and TRBJ1-1; tentative D call: TRBD1 (5 bases). Trimming stripped 1 base from V and 0 bases from J, with 9 bases between. The length of the CDR3 is 15 residues. Germline CDR1 is MNHNS and CDR2 is SASEGT. This CDR3 reads CASSEGTGVNTEAFF. For the CDR3, the DNA is TGTGCCAGCAGTGAAGGTACAGGAGTGAACACTGAAGCTTTCTTT.

The chain recombines TRBV5-1 with TRBJ2-2; 12 bases align to TRBD2. The junction had 11 bases not matched to a gene; V was cut back by 4 bases and J by 4 bases. This CDR3 region has 18 residues. From germline, CDR1 is SGHRS and CDR2 YFSETQ. CDR3 DNA: TGCGCCAGCAGCCCCAACCCAACTAGCGGGGGGAGCACCGGGGAGCTGTTTTTT. Translated, it gives CASSPNPTSGGSTGELFF.

Only one count was recorded for this clone. CDR3 sequence (DNA): TGTGCCAGCAGCTCCCCTTCGGGGGGATCCTACGAGCAGTACTTC. Translating gives CASSSPSGGSYEQYF. The chain links TRBV7-9 to TRBJ2-7; 7 positions agree with TRBD2. Germline lookup yields CDR1 SEHNR and CDR2 FQNEAQ (reference sequence). There are 15 residues in the CDR3. V shed 4 bases and J 1 base; nucleotides not matched to a gene: 7.

The V and J genes are TRBV18 and TRBJ1-2; D not certain. CDR3 length equals 12 residues. CDR1 is KGHSH and CDR2 is LQKENI in the germline V gene. V lost 2 bases to trimming and J lost 7 bases, with 8 bases between them. CDR3 coding DNA: TGTGCCAGCTCACCATTTAACAGTGGCTACACCTTC. Its translation is CASSPFNSGYTF.

A single count supports this clone. The chain recombines TRBV4-2 with TRBJ1-2; 7 nucleotides agree with TRBD1. Per germline, CDR1 LGHNA and CDR2 YNFKEQ. This CDR3 region has 14 residues. Unmatched junction bases numbered 5, after V lost 2 bases and J lost 5 bases. CDR3 in DNA: TGTGCCAGCAGCCAACCTGGACAGGAGTATGGCTACACCTTC. Amino acid sequence: CASSQPGQEYGYTF.

The DNA for the CDR3 is TGTGCCAGCAGTTACGAGGGTCACACCGGGGAGCTGTTTTTT. Its protein product is CASSYEGHTGELFF. The chain combines TRBV6-5 with TRBJ2-2, with a weak D call TRBD2 (5 bases). Looked up from germline, CDR1 is MNHEY and CDR2 is SVGAGI. CDR3 length: 14 amino acids. Trimming shortened V by 2 bases and J by 3 bases, and 7 bases separated the two germline ends.

The V gene is TRBV7-2, the J gene TRBJ2-1, with 14 nucleotides matching TRBD2. The CDR3 extends over 16 amino acids. The junction had 8 bases not matched to a gene; V was cut back by 5 bases and J by 8 bases. From germline, CDR1 is SGHTA and CDR2 FQGNSA. In DNA, the CDR3 is TGTGCCAGCAGCCTTCGACTAGCGGGAGGGTCGGATGAGCAGTTCTTC. Protein: CASSLRLAGGSDEQFF.

CDR3 bases: TGTGCCAGCAGCCAGACAGGGGGCACTGAAAAACTGTTTTTT. Amino acid sequence: CASSQTGGTEKLFF. The chain carries TRBV2 and TRBJ1-4; 10 bases map to TRBD1. Trimming took 6 bases from V and 7 from J; bases not matched to a gene: 5. This CDR3 is 14 amino acids long. CDR1 and CDR2 from the germline V gene are SNHLY and FYNNEI.

The chain uses TRBV9 and TRBJ2-5; 7 bases are shared with TRBD2. Germline CDR1 is SGDLS and CDR2 is YYNGEE. The CDR3 runs to 15 residues. Germline trimming cut 0 bases from V and 1 base from J; bases unmatched to any gene: 3. CDR3 amino acids: CASSVGGGSQETQYF. The CDR3 nucleotides read TGTGCCAGCAGCGTAGGAGGCGGGAGCCAAGAGACCCAGTACTTC.

This clone was detected only a few times. The chain links TRBV6-5 to TRBJ2-3, with D perhaps matching TRBD2 (6 bases). Per the germline V gene, CDR1 is MNHEY and CDR2 is SVGAGI. V was shortened by 5 bases and J by 9 bases, with 12 bases between the two germline ends. The length of the CDR3 is 12 residues. This chain's CDR3 is CASSKEGRTQYF. As DNA, the CDR3 is TGTGCCAGCAGTAAGGAGGGGAGAACGCAGTATTTT.

The rearrangement links TRBV7-2 to TRBJ2-7; no clear D gene. V was shortened by 2 bases and J by 2 bases, with 19 bases between the two germline ends. Looked up from germline, CDR1 is SGHTA and CDR2 is FQGNSA. This CDR3 is built from 17 residues. The CDR3 here is CASSLISGSGTAYEQYF. CDR3 in DNA: TGTGCCAGCAGCTTAATCTCTGGGTCAGGAACTGCCTACGAGCAGTACTTC.

The chain combines TRBV29-1 with TRBJ2-1; 10 nucleotides line up with TRBD2. The V segment lost 3 bases and the J segment 3 bases; nucleotides outside the gene matches: 5. The CDR3 loop spans 15 amino acids. CDR1 and CDR2 (germline): SQVTM, ANQGSEA. Here the CDR3 reads CSVDGLAVGYNEQFF. The CDR3 coding sequence is TGCAGCGTTGATGGACTAGCGGTGGGCTACAATGAGCAGTTCTTC.

The rearrangement links TRBV28 to TRBJ2-7, with TRBD1 identical over 9 bases. Per the germline V gene, CDR1 is MDHEN and CDR2 is SYDVKM. The CDR3 length is 13 residues. Losses at the gene ends were 3 bases for V and 11 bases for J; bases not matched to a gene: 8. The CDR3 nucleotides are TGTGCCAGCAGTTTTGGGGGACAGGGAACAAAGTACTTC. It yields the protein CASSFGGQGTKYF.

This clone was detected only a few times. The chain carries TRBV6-5 and TRBJ2-7; 10 positions match TRBD2. This CDR3 has 14 amino acids. In germline, CDR1 is MNHEY, CDR2 SVGAGI. Trimming removed 6 bases from V and 3 bases from J; junction bases left unmatched: 5. CDR3 in DNA: TGTGCCAGCAGACCCGGGACTAGCGTCTACGAGCAGTACTTC. Translated, it gives CASRPGTSVYEQYF.

This chain connects TRBV7-6 to TRBJ2-1; 9 bases are shared with TRBD1. The CDR3 runs 15 residues. Germline CDR1 reads SGHVS; CDR2 reads FNYEAQ. V dropped 5 bases and J dropped 2; count of bases not matched to a gene: 4. CDR3 sequence: CASSPGDRAYNEQFF. The CDR3 DNA reads as TGTGCCAGCAGCCCCGGGGACAGGGCCTACAATGAGCAGTTCTTC.

This chain uses TRBV6-5 with TRBJ2-7, with 9 bases that match TRBD1. The V and J ends lost 0 bases and 2 bases, in that order; junction bases with no gene match: 5. This CDR3 is built from 16 residues. From germline, CDR1 is MNHEY and CDR2 SVGAGI. The CDR3 here is CASSYSWTGDTYEQYF. The CDR3 coding sequence is TGTGCCAGCAGTTACTCGTGGACAGGGGATACCTACGAGCAGTACTTC.

The chain couples TRBV18 to TRBJ2-5, with D perhaps TRBD1 (6 bases). This CDR3 has 13 residues. V dropped 6 bases and J dropped 4 bases, with 12 bases sitting between them. In germline, CDR1 is KGHSH, CDR2 LQKENI. CDR3 protein: CASSNTGLETQYF. Here the CDR3 DNA reads TGTGCCAGCTCCAATACAGGGTTAGAGACCCAGTACTTC. The whole variable domain, remainder taken from reference TRBV18 and TRBJ2-5, is NAGVMQNPRHLVRRRGQEARLRCSPMKGHSHVYWYRQLPEEGLKFMVYLQKENIIDESGMPKERFSAEFPKEGPSILRIQQVVRGDSAAYFCASSNTGLETQYFGPGTRLLVL.

The CDR3 nucleotides are TGTGCCAGCAGCTTAGGGACAGGGGTGCAAGAGACCCAGTACTTC. Its protein is CASSLGTGVQETQYF. This chain links TRBV7-3 with TRBJ2-5, with 10 positions matching TRBD1. Trimming at V came to 2 bases and at J to 2 bases, leaving 2 bases not matched to a gene. Germline lookup yields CDR1 SGHTA and CDR2 FQGTGA. The length of the CDR3 is 15 residues.

The rearrangement uses TRBV7-2 and TRBJ2-7; the match to TRBD2 covers 9 bases. The CDR3 runs 17 residues. Germline V gene sequence: CDR1 SGHTA, CDR2 FQGNSA. The junction had 11 bases not matched to a gene; V was cut back by 5 bases and J by 0 bases. CDR3 in amino acids: CASSPGAGGPSSYEQYF. The CDR3 DNA is TGTGCCAGCAGCCCGGGTGCGGGAGGGCCGAGCTCCTACGAGCAGTACTTC.

The V call is TRBV7-9, the J call TRBJ2-7, with D unclear. The CDR3 covers 15 residues. Trimming took off 0 bases at V and 1 base at J, with 10 bases between the two ends. Germline CDR1 is SEHNR and CDR2 is FQNEAQ (reference sequence). The DNA of the CDR3 is TGTGCCAGCAGCTTAGCCGAGTGGGCTTCCTACGAGCAGTACTTC. This codes for CASSLAEWASYEQYF.

The CDR3 loop is CAISGGRGRLEQYF. The CDR3 DNA sequence: TGTGCCATCAGTGGAGGGCGGGGCCGACTGGAGCAGTACTTC. The J gene is TRBJ2-7, the V gene TRBV10-3; a possible D gene is TRBD2 (6 bases). CDR3 length: 14 residues. CDR1 ENHRY and CDR2 SYGVKD come from the germline V gene. V was trimmed by 4 bases and J by 7 bases, leaving 17 bases between them.

This chain uses TRBV6-6 with TRBJ1-1, with 8 bases aligning to TRBD1. The germline CDR1 and CDR2 sequences are MNHNY and SVGAGI (reference sequence). V shed 6 bases and J 2 bases; nucleotides not matched to a gene: 2. The CDR3 runs to 13 residues. CDR3 nucleotide sequence: TGTGCCAGCAGGGGACAGGCCAACACTGAAGCTTTCTTT. Protein: CASRGQANTEAFF.

This chain joins TRBV7-4 and TRBJ2-3; D might be TRBD1 (5 bases). This CDR3 is built from 16 residues. Germline values: CDR1 SGHVT, CDR2 SQSDAQ. The V and J ends lost 1 base and 0 bases respectively, with 11 bases between them. The CDR3, as DNA: TGTGCCAGCAGCTTAGGGGTCAGGGCGAGCACAGATACGCAGTATTTT. Translating it yields CASSLGVRASTDTQYF.

V is TRBV9 and J is TRBJ2-1; D remains ambiguous. Deletions cut 3 bases from V and 0 bases from J, with 13 bases between. This CDR3 has 16 residues. Germline V gives CDR1 SGDLS, CDR2 YYNGEE. Here the CDR3 DNA reads TGTGCCAGCAGCGGAACGTCGGGTTACTCCTACAATGAGCAGTTCTTC. As protein: CASSGTSGYSYNEQFF.

This chain connects TRBV28 to TRBJ2-7; 8 nucleotides match TRBD1. This CDR3 comprises 13 residues. V shed 6 bases and J 4 bases; nucleotides not matched to a gene: 5. Germline lookup yields CDR1 MDHEN and CDR2 SYDVKM. CDR3 amino acids: CASRDRAPYEQYF. CDR3 in DNA: TGTGCCAGCAGGGACAGGGCCCCGTACGAGCAGTACTTC.